One T cell receptor (beta chain) is described in this entry. Its antigen is undetermined. Those who donated were healthy HIV-negative adults, with no recent acute infections or vaccinations reported. This record belongs to a study of shared clonotypes between healthy human individuals. Germline CDR1 and CDR2: MNHNY and SVGAGI (reference sequence). Unmatched junction bases numbered 7, after V lost 6 bases and J lost 6 bases. The CDR3 extends over 15 amino acids. Here immunoSEQ multiplex PCR was the method, and the copy in TCRdb shows in-frame clones only, minus some. The data show some 2,100,000 clones, 90% to 96% seen once. The study, taken as a whole, reports: Compared with memory subsets, naive subsets generally had larger estimated richness.

V usage is TRBV6-6 and J usage is TRBJ1-6, with 8 positions matching TRBD1. Sequenced: naive CD4+ T cells sorted from blood. As to subset: CD45RA+ positively selected. This TCR derives from a man between 18 and 35 years old in good health. DNA of the CDR3: TGTGCCAGCAGCGGACAGGGATGGGGTAATTCACCCCTCCACTTT. It codes for CASSGQGWGNSPLHF.